This TCR beta chain was documented in a study of blood T cell repertoires in COVID-19. Using immunoSEQ multiplex PCR, the repertoire was profiled, and TCRdb retains in-frame clones only, with some absent. The table records tens of thousands of clones, 70% to 90% of them present only once. The TCR sequence derives from a man in his 70s with acute or convalescent COVID-19. Specimen: peripheral blood.

The CDR3 DNA reads TGCGCCAGCAGCTTGTCCGGGACAGGGAGCTCCTACGAGCAGTACGTC. Its translation: CASSLSGTGSSYEQYV. The chain has TRBV5-1 and TRBJ2-7, with 9 bases fitting TRBD1. Germline CDR1 is SGHRS and CDR2 is YFSETQ. V shed 1 base and J 0 bases; nucleotides not matched to a gene: 5. CDR3 length: 16 residues.